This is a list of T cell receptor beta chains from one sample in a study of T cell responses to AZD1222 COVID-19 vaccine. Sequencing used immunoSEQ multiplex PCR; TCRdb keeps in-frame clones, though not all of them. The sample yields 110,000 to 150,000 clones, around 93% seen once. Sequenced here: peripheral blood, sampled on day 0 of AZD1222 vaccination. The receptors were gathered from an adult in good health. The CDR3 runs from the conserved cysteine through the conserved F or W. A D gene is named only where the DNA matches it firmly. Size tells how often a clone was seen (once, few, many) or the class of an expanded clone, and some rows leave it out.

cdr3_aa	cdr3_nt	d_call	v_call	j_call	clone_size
CASTHQARDRGHQPQHF	TGCGCCAGCACCCATCAAGCCCGGGACAGGGGGCATCAGCCCCAGCATTTT	TRBD1	TRBV10-1	TRBJ1-5	.
CASSAAGLAYEQYF	TGTGCCAGTAGTGCGGCAGGGTTGGCCTACGAGCAGTACTTC	.	TRBV19	TRBJ2-7	.
CASSYGTGSADYGYTF	TGTGCCAGCAGTTACGGGACAGGGAGCGCAGACTATGGCTACACCTTC	TRBD1	TRBV6-5	TRBJ1-2	.
CASRVDRDRALGELFF	TGTGCCAGCAGGGTAGACCGGGACAGGGCTCTCGGGGAGCTGTTTTTT	TRBD1	TRBV2	TRBJ2-2	once
CASSQESGSNQPQHF	TGTGCCAGCAGCCAAGAATCGGGTAGCAATCAGCCCCAGCATTTT	.	TRBV4-2	TRBJ1-5	.
CASSADSGYGYTF	TGTGCCAGCAGCGCAGACAGTGGATATGGCTACACCTTC	.	TRBV7-9	TRBJ1-2	once
CASSFMNTEAFF	TGTGCCAGTTCCTTCATGAACACTGAAGCTTTCTTT	.	TRBV2	TRBJ1-1	.
CASSLAGSLYEQYF	TGTGCCAGCAGCTTAGCTGGCAGCCTATACGAGCAGTACTTC	.	TRBV7-2	TRBJ2-7	.
CASSVELGGTYEQYF	TGTGCCAGCAGCGTAGAATTGGGGGGAACCTACGAGCAGTACTTC	.	TRBV9	TRBJ2-7	.
CASSSQGGGPFYEQYF	TGTGCCAGCAGCTCCCAGGGCGGGGGGCCTTTCTACGAGCAGTACTTC	TRBD2	TRBV7-6	TRBJ2-7	.
CASSYGGSYEQYF	TGTGCCAGCAGTTACGGGGGCTCCTACGAGCAGTACTTC	.	TRBV6-5	TRBJ2-7	.
CASSPYGEGGYTF	TGTGCCAGCAGTCCGTACGGGGAGGGTGGCTACACCTTC	.	TRBV27	TRBJ1-2	.
CASRTVTGGYGYTF	TGTGCCAGCAGGACCGTGACAGGGGGGTATGGCTACACCTTC	TRBD1	TRBV28	TRBJ1-2	.
CASRLGANTEAFF	TGTGCCAGCAGGTTAGGGGCGAACACTGAAGCTTTCTTT	.	TRBV27	TRBJ1-1	.
CASSEDPRDRNGYTF	TGTGCCAGCAGCGAAGACCCCCGGGACAGGAATGGCTACACCTTC	TRBD1	TRBV9	TRBJ1-2	.
CASSSGQIEQFF	TGTGCCAGCAGTTCGGGACAGATTGAGCAGTTCTTC	TRBD1	TRBV27	TRBJ2-1	.
CASSTGQGATNEKLFF	TGTGCCAGCAGCACCGGACAGGGGGCAACTAATGAAAAACTGTTTTTT	.	TRBV21-1	TRBJ1-4	.
CASSLSAGTAYGYTF	TGTGCCAGCAGCCTCTCTGCCGGGACAGCCTATGGCTACACCTTC	TRBD1	TRBV9	TRBJ1-2	once
CASSPVHLGPYNEQFF	TGTGCCAGCAGCCCTGTGCACCTAGGACCCTACAATGAGCAGTTCTTC	.	TRBV7-9	TRBJ2-1	.
CASSPGRERGGYTF	TGCGCCAGCAGCCCGGGACGGGAACGAGGTGGCTACACCTTC	.	TRBV5-1	TRBJ1-2	.
CASSSNRTGGTNQPQHF	TGTGCCAGCAGCTCAAATAGGACAGGGGGAACCAATCAGCCCCAGCATTTT	TRBD1	TRBV6-2/TRBV6-3	TRBJ1-5	.
CASSRPGQGFYEQYF	TGTGCCAGCAGTAGACCGGGACAGGGCTTCTACGAGCAGTACTTC	TRBD1	TRBV27	TRBJ2-7	.
CASSGSVGGNQPQHF	TGTGCCAGCAGTGGGTCCGTGGGAGGCAATCAGCCCCAGCATTTT	.	TRBV27	TRBJ1-5	.
CAWSELAGGNEQFF	TGTGCCTGGAGTGAGCTAGCGGGGGGGAATGAGCAGTTCTTC	TRBD2	TRBV30	TRBJ2-1	.
CASKTDGSPYEQYF	TGTGCCAGCAAAACGGACGGTTCCCCATACGAGCAGTACTTC	.	TRBV2	TRBJ2-7	.
CASTPSGGSYNEQFF	TGTGCCAGTACTCCTAGCGGGGGTTCCTACAATGAGCAGTTCTTC	TRBD2	TRBV19	TRBJ2-1	.
CASSLGSGAGQPQHF	TGTGCCAGCAGCTTAGGGTCAGGGGCTGGCCAGCCCCAGCATTTT	.	TRBV7-8	TRBJ1-5	.
CAISESLLDTSGGGYTF	TGTGCCATCAGTGAGTCCTTGCTGGACACCTCCGGGGGAGGCTACACCTTC	.	TRBV10-3	TRBJ1-2	.
CASSLSGNQPQHF	TGTGCCAGCAGTTTATCGGGCAATCAGCCCCAGCATTTT	.	TRBV27	TRBJ1-5	once
CAWSGGGSVTDTQYF	TGTGCCTGGAGTGGGGGGGGGTCCGTCACAGATACGCAGTATTTT	TRBD2	TRBV30	TRBJ2-3	.
CASRSTPEETQYF	TGTGCCAGCCGCTCGACACCCGAGGAGACCCAGTACTTC	.	TRBV3-1/TRBV3-2	TRBJ2-5	.
CASSLDNGLAGDTGELFF	TGCGCCAGCAGCTTGGATAACGGACTAGCGGGAGACACCGGGGAGCTGTTTTTT	TRBD2	TRBV5-1	TRBJ2-2	.
CASSFVVETGIVNPLKETQYF	TGCGCCAGCAGCTTTGTTGTGGAGACAGGGATTGTGAATCCGCTAAAAGAGACCCAGTACTTC	TRBD1	TRBV5-1	TRBJ2-5	.
CASTVPGQEDGYTF	TGTGCCAGCACCGTCCCGGGTCAGGAGGATGGCTACACCTTC	.	TRBV5-6	TRBJ1-2	.
CASSQNNRGTGHEAFF	TGTGCCAGCAGCCAAAACAACCGGGGGACAGGGCATGAAGCTTTCTTT	TRBD1	TRBV14	TRBJ1-1	.
CASSQAGVGGAPEAFF	TGCGCCAGCAGCCAAGCAGGGGTAGGCGGGGCGCCTGAAGCTTTCTTT	.	TRBV4-1	TRBJ1-1	.
CASSLSAGISGNTIYF	TGTGCCAGCAGCTTATCGGCAGGCATCTCTGGAAACACCATATATTTT	.	TRBV7-2	TRBJ1-3	.
CASSLDSAGALHF	TGTGCCAGCAGCTTAGATAGCGCGGGCGCCCTCCACTTT	.	TRBV11-3	TRBJ1-6	.
CASSYRPRGHNSPLHF	TGTGCCAGCAGTTACCGGCCCAGGGGTCACAATTCACCCCTCCACTTT	.	TRBV6-5	TRBJ1-6	.
CASSSPNRDRGYTF	TGTGCCAGCAGCTCGCCGAACAGGGATCGTGGCTACACCTTC	.	TRBV7-2	TRBJ1-2	.
CASIMNSPLHF	TGCGCCAGCATAATGAATTCACCCCTCCACTTT	.	TRBV5-1	TRBJ1-6	.
CASSPLDRTDQSNYGYTF	TGTGCCAGCTCACCTCTCGACAGAACCGACCAATCTAACTATGGCTACACCTTC	.	TRBV18	TRBJ1-2	.
CASSIQGAVGELFF	TGTGCCAGTAGTATCCAGGGGGCGGTCGGGGAGCTGTTTTTT	TRBD1	TRBV19	TRBJ2-2	once
CVRSHIPRWVPLPYGYTF	TGTGTCAGAAGCCATATCCCCAGGTGGGTGCCACTACCCTATGGCTACACCTTC	.	TRBV7-5	TRBJ1-2	.
CASTQRDTDTQYF	TGTGCCAGCACCCAGAGGGATACAGATACGCAGTATTTT	.	TRBV3-1/TRBV3-2	TRBJ2-3	once
CASSLGASSGNTIYF	TGTGCCAGCAGCTTAGGCGCTAGCTCTGGAAACACCATATATTTT	.	TRBV11-3	TRBJ1-3	.
CASRIGPQETQYF	TGTGCCAGCCGAATCGGCCCCCAAGAGACCCAGTACTTC	.	TRBV7-2	TRBJ2-5	once
CASSLVGQGSTEAFF	TGTGCCAGCAGCTTGGTGGGGCAGGGTAGCACTGAAGCTTTCTTT	.	TRBV5-5	TRBJ1-1	once
CASSLRGTQYF	TGTGCCAGCAGTTTAAGAGGGACCCAGTACTTC	.	TRBV12-3/TRBV12-4	TRBJ2-5	once
CASSLRGGDSYEQYF	TGTGCCAGCAGCTTAAGAGGGGGCGACTCCTACGAGCAGTACTTC	TRBD1	TRBV7-6	TRBJ2-7	.
CATSRKTGQGDAGELFF	TGTGCCACCAGTCGAAAAACGGGACAGGGGGACGCCGGGGAGCTGTTTTTT	TRBD1	TRBV24-1	TRBJ2-2	.
CASSDLFYEQYF	TGCGCCAGCAGTGATTTATTTTACGAGCAGTACTTC	.	TRBV10-2	TRBJ2-7	.